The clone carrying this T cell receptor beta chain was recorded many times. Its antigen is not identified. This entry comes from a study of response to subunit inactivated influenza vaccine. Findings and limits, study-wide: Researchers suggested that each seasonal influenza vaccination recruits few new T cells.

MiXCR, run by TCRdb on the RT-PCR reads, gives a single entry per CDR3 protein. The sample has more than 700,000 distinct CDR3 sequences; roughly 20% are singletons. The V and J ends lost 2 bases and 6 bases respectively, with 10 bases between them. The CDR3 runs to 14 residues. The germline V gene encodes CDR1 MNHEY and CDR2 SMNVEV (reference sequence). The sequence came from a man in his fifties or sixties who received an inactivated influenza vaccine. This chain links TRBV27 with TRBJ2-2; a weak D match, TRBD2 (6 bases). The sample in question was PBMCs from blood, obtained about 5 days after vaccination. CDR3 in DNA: TGTGCCAGCAGTTTAAAGTGGGGGGCCGGGGAGCTGTTTTTT. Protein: CASSLKWGAGELFF.